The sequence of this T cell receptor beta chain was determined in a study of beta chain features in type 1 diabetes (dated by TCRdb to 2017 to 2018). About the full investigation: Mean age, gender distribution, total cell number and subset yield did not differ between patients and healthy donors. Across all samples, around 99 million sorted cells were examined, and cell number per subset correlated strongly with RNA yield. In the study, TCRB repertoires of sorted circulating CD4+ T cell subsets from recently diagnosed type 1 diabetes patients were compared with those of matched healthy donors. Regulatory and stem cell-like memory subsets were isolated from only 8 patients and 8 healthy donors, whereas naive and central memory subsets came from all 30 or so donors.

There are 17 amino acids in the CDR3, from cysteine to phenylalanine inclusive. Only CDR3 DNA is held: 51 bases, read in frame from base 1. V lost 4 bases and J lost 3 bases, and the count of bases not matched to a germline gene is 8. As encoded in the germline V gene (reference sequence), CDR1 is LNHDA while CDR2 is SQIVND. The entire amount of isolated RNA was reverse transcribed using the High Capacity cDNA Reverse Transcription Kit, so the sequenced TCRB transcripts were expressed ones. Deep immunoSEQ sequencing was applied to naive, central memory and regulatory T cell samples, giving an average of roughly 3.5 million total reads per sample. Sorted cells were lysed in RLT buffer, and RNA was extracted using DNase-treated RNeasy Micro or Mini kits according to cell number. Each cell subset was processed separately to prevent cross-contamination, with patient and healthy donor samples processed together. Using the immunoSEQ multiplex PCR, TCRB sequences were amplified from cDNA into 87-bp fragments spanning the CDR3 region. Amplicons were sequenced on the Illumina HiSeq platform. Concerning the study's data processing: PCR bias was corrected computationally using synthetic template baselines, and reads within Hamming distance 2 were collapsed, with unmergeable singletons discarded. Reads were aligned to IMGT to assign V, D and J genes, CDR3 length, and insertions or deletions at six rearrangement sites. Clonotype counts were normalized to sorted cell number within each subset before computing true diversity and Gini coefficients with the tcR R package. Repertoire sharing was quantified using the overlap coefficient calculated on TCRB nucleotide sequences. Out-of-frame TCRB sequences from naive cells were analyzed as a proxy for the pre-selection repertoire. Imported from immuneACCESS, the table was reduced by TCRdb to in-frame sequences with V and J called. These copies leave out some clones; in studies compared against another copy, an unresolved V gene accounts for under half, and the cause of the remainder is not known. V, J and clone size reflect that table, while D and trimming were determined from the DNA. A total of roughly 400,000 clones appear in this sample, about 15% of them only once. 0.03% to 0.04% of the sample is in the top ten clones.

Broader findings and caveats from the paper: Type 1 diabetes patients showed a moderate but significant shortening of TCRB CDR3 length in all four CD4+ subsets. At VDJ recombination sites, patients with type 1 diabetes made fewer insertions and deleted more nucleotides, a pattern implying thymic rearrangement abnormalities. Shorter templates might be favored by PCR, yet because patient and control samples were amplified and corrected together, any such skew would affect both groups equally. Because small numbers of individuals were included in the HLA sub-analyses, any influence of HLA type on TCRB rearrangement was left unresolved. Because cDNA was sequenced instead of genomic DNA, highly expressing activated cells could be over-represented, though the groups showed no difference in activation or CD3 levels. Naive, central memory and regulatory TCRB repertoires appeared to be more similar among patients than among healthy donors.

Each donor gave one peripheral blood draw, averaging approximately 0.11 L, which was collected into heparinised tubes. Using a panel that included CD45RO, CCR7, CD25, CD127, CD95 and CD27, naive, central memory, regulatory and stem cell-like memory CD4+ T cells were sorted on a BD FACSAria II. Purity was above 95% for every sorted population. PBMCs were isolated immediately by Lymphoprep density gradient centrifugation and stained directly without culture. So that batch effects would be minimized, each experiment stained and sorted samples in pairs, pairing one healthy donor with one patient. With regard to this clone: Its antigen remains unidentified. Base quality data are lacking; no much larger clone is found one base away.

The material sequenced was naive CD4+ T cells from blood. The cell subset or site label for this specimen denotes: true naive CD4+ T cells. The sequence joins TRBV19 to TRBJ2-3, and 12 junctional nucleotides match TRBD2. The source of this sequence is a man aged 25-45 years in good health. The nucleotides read TGTGCCAGTAGTAACCCCTCTCTAGCGGGGGGGACAGATACGCAGTATTTT. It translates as CASSNPSLAGGTDTQYF.